This passage covers 22 T cell receptor beta chains from one sample sequenced in a study of T cell changes during pregnancy in multiple sclerosis. Repertoires were generated with immunoSEQ multiplex PCR, while TCRdb's copy carries only in-frame clones and drops some. The sample gives tens of thousands of clones, around 93% of which show up once; about 2.5% is in the top ten. The specimen was peripheral blood, collected in the first trimester of pregnancy. Source of these receptors: a female donor with multiple sclerosis, enrolled in a pregnancy study.

This rearrangement joins TRBV11-3 to TRBJ2-3; TRBD2 agrees at 11 bases. The V gene end was trimmed by 5 bases and the J gene end by 9 bases; junction bases not matched to a gene: 10. This CDR3 has 15 amino acids. Germline V CDR1 and CDR2: SGHNT, YENEEA. Here the CDR3 reads CASSTELAGDGTQYF. For the CDR3, the DNA is TGTGCCAGCAGCACGGAACTAGCGGGAGATGGGACGCAGTATTTT.

The chain employs TRBV19 and TRBJ2-7; possibly TRBD2 for D (5 bases). Germline assignment: CDR1 LNHDA and CDR2 SQIVND (reference sequence). The CDR3 is 13 residues long. V lost 2 bases and J lost 6, with 11 bases in between. The CDR3 protein is CASSIFARGEQYF. In DNA, the CDR3 is TGTGCCAGTAGTATATTTGCCCGGGGCGAGCAGTACTTC.

The genes are TRBV7-2 and TRBJ1-2; D unresolved. This CDR3 region has 15 residues. From germline, CDR1 is SGHTA and CDR2 FQGNSA. V lost 5 bases to trimming and J lost 5 bases, with 18 bases between them. Written as DNA, the CDR3 is TGTGCCAGCAGCCTCCCCCGGCCGAGGGCGTATGGCTACACCTTC. Translated: CASSLPRPRAYGYTF. The full variable domain, rest sourced from reference TRBV7-2 and TRBJ1-2, is GAGVSQSPSNKVTEKGKDVELRCDPISGHTALYWYRQSLGQGLEFLIYFQGNSAPDKSGLPSDRFSAERTGGSVSTLTIQRTQQEDSAVYLCASSLPRPRAYGYTFGSGTRLTVV.

The V gene is TRBV7-9, the J gene TRBJ2-2, with D perhaps matching TRBD1 (5 bases). The ends were cut back, 6 bases at V and 4 bases at J, with 18 bases in the middle. Per germline, CDR1 SEHNR and CDR2 FQNEAQ (reference sequence). This CDR3 has 16 amino acids. The CDR3 is CASRRQFPAPTGELFF. The CDR3 coding sequence is TGTGCCAGCAGGAGACAGTTTCCCGCGCCCACCGGGGAGCTGTTTTTT. The whole variable domain, remainder taken from reference TRBV7-9 and TRBJ2-2, is DTGVSQNPRHKITKRGQNVTFRCDPISEHNRLYWYRQTLGQGPEFLTYFQNEAQLEKSRLLSDRFSAERPKGSFSTLEIQRTEQGDSAMYLCASRRQFPAPTGELFFGEGSRLTVL.

This chain links TRBV19 with TRBJ2-5; TRBD1 aligns across 8 bases. The CDR3 consists of 15 residues. From germline, CDR1 is LNHDA and CDR2 SQIVND (reference sequence). V was clipped by 2 bases and J by 3 bases; unmatched bases: 5. Here the CDR3 reads CASSIRGQGKETQYF. CDR3 DNA sequence: TGTGCCAGTAGTATACGAGGACAGGGAAAAGAGACCCAGTACTTC.

The chain carries TRBV15 and TRBJ2-3, with TRBD1 identical over 9 bases. CDR3 length equals 17 residues. The germline gives CDR1 LNHNV, CDR2 YYDKDF (reference sequence). J gave up 0 bases and V 7 bases, and 11 bases lay outside the gene matches. The CDR3 sequence: CATKTLGQGRSTDTQYF. The CDR3 bases are TGTGCCACCAAGACCCTGGGACAGGGAAGGAGCACAGATACGCAGTATTTT.

J is TRBJ2-7 and V is TRBV28, with D possibly TRBD1 on 6 matching bases. Germline V gene data show CDR1 as MDHEN and CDR2 as SYDVKM. Trimming took off 2 bases at V and 2 bases at J, with 16 bases between the two ends. The CDR3 has 16 residues. This CDR3 is CASSLPTPGHTYEQYF. The DNA for the CDR3 is TGTGCCAGCAGTTTACCTACCCCGGGACACACCTACGAGCAGTACTTC.

The V gene is TRBV5-1, the J gene TRBJ2-1; weak D call: TRBD1 (5 bases). V was trimmed by 4 bases and J by 8 bases, leaving 13 bases between them. Germline V gene data show CDR1 as SGHRS and CDR2 as YFSETQ. The CDR3 sequence is 13 residues long. The CDR3 here is CASSEGAIDEQFF. As DNA, the CDR3 is TGCGCCAGCAGCGAAGGGGCCATCGATGAGCAGTTCTTC. The variable domain in full, completed from reference TRBV5-1 and TRBJ2-1, reads KAGVTQTPRYLIKTRGQQVTLSCSPISGHRSVSWYQQTPGQGLQFLFEYFSETQRNKGNFPGRFSGRQFSNSRSEMNVSTLELGDSALYLCASSEGAIDEQFFGPGTRLTVL.

This clone was counted a single time. V is TRBV6-5 and J is TRBJ1-5, with D perhaps matching TRBD1 (6 bases). Trimming cost V 2 bases and J 5 bases, with 13 bases left between them. The CDR3 covers 15 residues. Germline lookup yields CDR1 MNHEY and CDR2 SVGAGI. Here the CDR3 reads CASSYGGAGDQPQHF. The CDR3 bases are TGTGCCAGCAGTTACGGGGGAGCAGGGGATCAGCCCCAGCATTTT.

V and J are TRBV7-2 and TRBJ2-2, with D possibly TRBD2 on 5 matching bases. The CDR3 extends over 13 amino acids. V shed 1 base and J shed 6 bases, with 6 bases lying between them. Per the germline V gene, CDR1 is SGHTA and CDR2 is FQGNSA. In DNA form, the CDR3 reads TGTGCCAGCAGCTTAGTGGGAGCCGGGGAGCTGTTTTTT. Its translation: CASSLVGAGELFF.

The genes are TRBV9 and TRBJ1-5; a possible D gene is TRBD1 (5 bases). Per germline, CDR1 SGDLS and CDR2 YYNGEE. The CDR3 runs to 15 residues. V lost 3 bases and J lost 0, with 10 bases in between. CDR3 DNA sequence: TGTGCCAGCAGCGCAGGACACAATAGCAATCAGCCCCAGCATTTT. Translation: CASSAGHNSNQPQHF. Full variable domain (rest looked up from reference TRBV9 and TRBJ1-5): DSGVTQTPKHLITATGQRVTLRCSPRSGDLSVYWYQQSLDQGLQFLIQYYNGEERAKGNILERFSAQQFPDLHSELNLSSLELGDSALYFCASSAGHNSNQPQHFGDGTRLSIL.

V is TRBV27 and J is TRBJ2-5; possible D gene TRBD2, 6 bases. V lost 5 bases and J lost 2, with 12 bases in between. CDR1 MNHEY and CDR2 SMNVEV come from the germline V gene (reference sequence). The CDR3 sequence is 14 residues long. CDR3 nucleotide sequence: TGTGCCAGCAGTAATTCGGCGGGACAAGAGACCCAGTACTTC. Residues: CASSNSAGQETQYF.

The chain joins TRBV28 to TRBJ1-1, with 10 nucleotides matching TRBD1. This CDR3 comprises 14 residues. Per the germline V gene, CDR1 is MDHEN and CDR2 is SYDVKM. The V and J ends lost 7 bases and 8 bases, in that order; junction bases with no gene match: 10. CDR3 residues: CASTEDRGTREAFF. Here the CDR3 DNA reads TGTGCCAGCACCGAGGACAGGGGGACAAGGGAAGCTTTCTTT.

The CDR3 loop is CASSDLIQAYNEQFF. Here the CDR3 DNA reads TGTGCCAGCAGTGATTTAATACAGGCCTACAATGAGCAGTTCTTC. This rearrangement joins TRBV2 to TRBJ2-1; D perhaps matches TRBD1 (5 bases). In germline, CDR1 is SNHLY, CDR2 FYNNEI. The CDR3 extends over 15 amino acids. Deletions cut 3 bases from V and 2 bases from J, with 11 bases between.

The chain links TRBV7-2 to TRBJ2-5; 8 bases agree with TRBD2. The CDR3 is 14 residues long. From germline, CDR1 is SGHTA and CDR2 FQGNSA. V lost 5 bases, J lost 5 bases, and 7 bases stayed unmatched. CDR3 region: CASSTAGEVETQYF. Here the CDR3 DNA reads TGTGCCAGCAGCACAGCGGGAGAGGTGGAGACCCAGTACTTC. The full variable domain, completed using reference TRBV7-2 and TRBJ2-5, is GAGVSQSPSNKVTEKGKDVELRCDPISGHTALYWYRQSLGQGLEFLIYFQGNSAPDKSGLPSDRFSAERTGGSVSTLTIQRTQQEDSAVYLCASSTAGEVETQYFGPGTRLLVL.

The chain couples TRBV29-1 to TRBJ2-2; 10 positions agree with TRBD1. The germline V gene has CDR1 SQVTM and CDR2 ANQGSEA. CDR3 length: 16 amino acids. V lost 5 bases and J lost 3; bases outside the gene matches: 9. As DNA, the CDR3 is TGCAGCGTTCTCGGTAGGACAGGGGGTGACACCGGGGAGCTGTTTTTT. This codes for CSVLGRTGGDTGELFF.

The chain combines TRBV5-1 with TRBJ2-3; 9 nucleotides match TRBD2. The junction had 11 bases not matched to a gene; V was cut back by 6 bases and J by 6 bases. The CDR3 is 15 residues long. Germline CDR1 reads SGHRS; CDR2 reads YFSETQ. CDR3 DNA: TGCGCCAGCAACCCGATTAGCGGGAGTGGGGATACGCAGTATTTT. This gives the protein CASNPISGSGDTQYF.

The chain is built from TRBV5-1 and TRBJ2-1; TRBD2 matches 9 bases. CDR1 and CDR2 from the germline V gene are SGHRS and YFSETQ. This CDR3 is built from 14 residues. The ends lost 1 base at V and 6 bases at J; junction bases unmatched: 2. CDR3 residues: CASSLISGGNEQFF. The CDR3 coding sequence is TGCGCCAGCAGCTTGATTAGCGGGGGCAATGAGCAGTTCTTC.

The chain is built from TRBV9 and TRBJ2-6; D unclear. The germline V gene encodes CDR1 SGDLS and CDR2 YYNGEE. CDR3 length: 16 amino acids. Between the trimmed V and J ends, which lost 4 bases and 4 bases, there was a span of 15 bases. CDR3 sequence (DNA): TGTGCCAGCAGCCTTACCGACTTGTCCGGGGCCAACGTCCTGACTTTC. Translating it yields CASSLTDLSGANVLTF.

This chain links TRBV5-1 with TRBJ1-2; 9 nucleotides align to TRBD1. This CDR3 is 15 amino acids long. Germline lookup yields CDR1 SGHRS and CDR2 YFSETQ. J lost 6 bases, V lost 2 bases, and 8 bases had no gene match. The DNA for the CDR3 is TGCGCCAGCAGCTTATCCGGGACAGGGTCCGATGGCTACACCTTC. It is translated as CASSLSGTGSDGYTF.

The rearrangement links TRBV6-5 to TRBJ1-2, with 8 positions matching TRBD1. Trimming removed 2 bases from V and 8 bases from J; junction bases left unmatched: 10. Germline V gene sequence: CDR1 MNHEY, CDR2 SVGAGI. The CDR3 totals 15 residues. Here the CDR3 DNA reads TGTGCCAGCAGTTACAACCGACAGGGGATCAGGGGCTACACCTTC. Its protein is CASSYNRQGIRGYTF.

The chain joins TRBV28 to TRBJ2-7; TRBD2 might be the D (5 bases). Germline values: CDR1 MDHEN, CDR2 SYDVKM. V lost 1 base and J 3 bases, leaving 7 bases between the germline ends. CDR3 length: 13 residues. The CDR3 is CASSLFGDYEQYF. CDR3 in DNA: TGTGCCAGCAGTTTATTCGGGGACTACGAGCAGTACTTC. The full variable domain, its missing parts supplied by reference TRBV28 and TRBJ2-7, is DVKVTQSSRYLVKRTGEKVFLECVQDMDHENMFWYRQDPGLGLRLIYFSYDVKMKEKGDIPEGYSVSREKKERFSLILESASTNQTSMYLCASSLFGDYEQYFGPGTRLTVT.